This TCR beta chain was identified during a study of siplizumab effects on memory and regulatory T cells. CDR1 is SQVTM, CDR2 ANQGSEA, per germline. The V gene end was trimmed by 0 bases and the J gene end by 4 bases; junction bases not matched to a gene: 2. This CDR3 comprises 13 residues. Method: immunoSEQ multiplex PCR; TCRdb's copy keeps in-frame clones and lacks some. The sample carries roughly 120,000 clones, around 94% recorded once. V is TRBV29-1 and J is TRBJ1-1; 7 bases map to TRBD1. The receptor's source is a human donor in good health. The sequenced sample was non-Treg CD4+ T cells sorted from blood. For the CDR3, the DNA is TGCAGCGTTGAAGAGAGGGGGCCCACTGAAGCTTTCTTT. Protein sequence: CSVEERGPTEAFF.